This T cell receptor (beta chain) is from a study of blood T cell repertoires in COVID-19. In the study overall: Sites in the United States, Italy and Spain provided acute and convalescent COVID-19 samples. T cells, B-cell-depleted T cells, or PBMCs supplied cDNA or gDNA.

The CDR3 is 15 residues long. V lost 6 bases and J lost 3, with 20 bases in between. Per the germline V gene, CDR1 is SQVTM and CDR2 is ANQGSEA. Sequencing used immunoSEQ multiplex PCR; TCRdb keeps in-frame clones, though not all of them. The sample consists of 65,000 to 95,000 clones, 80% of them appearing once. The clonotype comes from a woman aged 40 to 50 with active or convalescent COVID-19. Sequenced input: peripheral blood. The chain uses TRBV29-1 and TRBJ2-5, with D maybe TRBD1 (7 bases). The CDR3 loop is CSVVSGQGGKETQYF. CDR3 nucleotide sequence: TGCAGCGTCGTCTCGGGGCAGGGGGGCAAAGAGACCCAGTACTTC. The whole variable domain, remainder taken from reference TRBV29-1 and TRBJ2-5, is SAVISQKPSRDICQRGTSLTIQCQVDSQVTMMFWYRQQPGQSLTLIATANQGSEATYESGFVIDKFPISRPNLTFSTLTVSNMSPEDSSIYLCSVVSGQGGKETQYFGPGTRLLVL.